The 28 T cell receptor beta chains below come from one sample, sequenced in a study of OX40 agonist ivuxolimab in advanced cancers. Measured with immunoSEQ multiplex PCR; TCRdb has only the in-frame clones, and not every one. This sample has tens of thousands of clones, with around nine tenths found just once. The sequences come from CD4+ or CD8+ T cells sorted from blood, collected in a trial of the OX40 agonist ivuxolimab. These receptors were collected from an adult with an advanced solid tumor such as melanoma, head and neck, liver or kidney cancer.

V and J are TRBV19 and TRBJ2-3; D gene ambiguous. Trimming stripped 6 bases from V and 3 bases from J, with 16 bases between. CDR3 length equals 15 residues. Germline V gene data show CDR1 as LNHDA and CDR2 as SQIVND (reference sequence). CDR3 sequence reads: CASRDGGVRTDTQYF. CDR3 sequence (DNA): TGTGCCAGTAGGGACGGTGGCGTTAGAACAGATACGCAGTATTTT.

This chain links TRBV15 with TRBJ1-2, with D unresolved. The germline V gene encodes CDR1 LNHNV and CDR2 YYDKDF (reference sequence). Trimming removed 0 bases from V and 9 bases from J, with 11 bases in between. This CDR3 comprises 13 residues. The DNA of the CDR3 is TGTGCCACCAGCAGAGATCCTAAGGGAAGCTACACCTTC. Its translation is CATSRDPKGSYTF. Filled out from reference TRBV15 and TRBJ1-2, the complete variable domain reads DAMVIQNPRYQVTQFGKPVTLSCSQTLNHNVMYWYQQKSSQAPKLLFHYYDKDFNNEADTPDNFQSRRPNTSFCFLDIRSPGLGDTAMYLCATSRDPKGSYTFGSGTRLTVV.

The genes are TRBV19 and TRBJ1-1; 7 bases agree with TRBD1. J was trimmed by 2 bases and V by 6 bases; bases with no gene match: 6. The CDR3 has 14 residues. The germline CDR1 and CDR2 sequences are LNHDA and SQIVND (reference sequence). The DNA of the CDR3 is TGTGCCAGTAGAGAGACAGGGATCAACACTGAAGCTTTCTTT. Amino acid sequence: CASRETGINTEAFF.

The J gene is TRBJ2-1, the V gene TRBV9; no reliable D call. CDR1 and CDR2 from the germline V gene are SGDLS and YYNGEE. The CDR3 runs to 16 residues. Trimming removed 0 bases from V and 5 bases from J, with 15 bases in between. CDR3 residues: CASSVARTPGHNEQFF. The DNA of the CDR3 is TGTGCCAGCAGCGTAGCTAGGACCCCCGGACACAATGAGCAGTTCTTC.

This chain uses TRBV28 with TRBJ1-4; 10 bases are shared with TRBD1. This CDR3 comprises 15 residues. J lost 5 bases, V lost 2 bases, and 2 bases had no gene match. Germline CDR1 and CDR2: MDHEN and SYDVKM. CDR3 bases: TGTGCCAGCAGTTTAGGGGGACAGGGGAATGAAAAACTGTTTTTT. It translates to CASSLGGQGNEKLFF.

This chain uses TRBV5-6 with TRBJ2-7; D uncertain. The CDR3 runs 13 residues. CDR1 is SGHDT, CDR2 YYEEEE, per germline. The V and J ends lost 4 bases and 3 bases respectively, with 11 bases between them. Here the CDR3 DNA reads TGTGCCAGCAGCAGCGACGTCAGCTACGAGCAGTACTTC. Its translation is CASSSDVSYEQYF.

J is TRBJ1-5 and V is TRBV19; D perhaps matches TRBD1 (5 bases). The V and J ends lost 1 base and 2 bases respectively, with 12 bases between them. The CDR3 sequence is 16 residues long. CDR1 and CDR2 (germline): LNHDA, SQIVND (reference sequence). The CDR3 sequence: CASSIGPGGGNQPQHF. The CDR3 bases are TGTGCCAGTAGTATAGGGCCTGGGGGTGGCAATCAGCCCCAGCATTTT.

The chain couples TRBV10-3 to TRBJ1-1; TRBD1 might be the D (6 bases). The germline V gene encodes CDR1 ENHRY and CDR2 SYGVKD. V lost 7 bases, J lost 1 base, and 13 bases lay in between. This CDR3 region has 14 residues. The CDR3 protein is CAITDQGRNTEAFF. The CDR3 DNA reads as TGTGCCATCACCGATCAGGGGAGGAACACTGAAGCTTTCTTT.

This clone was counted a few times. One junction end disagrees with the germline gene, perhaps due to a read error. The V call is TRBV5-1, the J call TRBJ2-5, with TRBD2 matching 9 bases. The CDR3 has 23 residues. CDR1 and CDR2 (germline): SGHRS, YFSETQ. CDR3 residues: CASSLSRGGPLAGWAWGQETQYF. DNA for the CDR3: TGCGCCAGCAGCCTATCCCGAGGTGGTCCTCTAGCGGGATGGGCTTGGGGGCAAGAAACCCAGTACTTC.

Details on this clone: Other nucleotide sequences in the sample specify the same CDR3. The chain combines TRBV5-4 with TRBJ2-1, with TRBD2 matching 7 bases. Germline V gives CDR1 SGHNT, CDR2 YYREEE (reference sequence). This CDR3 has 13 residues. V shed 0 bases, J shed 6 bases, and the junction held 0 bases outside the gene matches. CDR3 loop: CASSLAGGNEQFF. The CDR3 DNA reads as TGTGCCAGCAGCTTGGCGGGGGGCAATGAGCAGTTCTTC.

This chain connects TRBV29-1 to TRBJ2-2; 12 positions match TRBD2. CDR1 and CDR2 (germline): SQVTM, ANQGSEA. Trimming took 5 bases from V and 7 from J; bases not matched to a gene: 8. This CDR3 comprises 15 residues. The CDR3 region is CSVRLAGVPGGELFF. CDR3 sequence (DNA): TGCAGCGTTCGACTAGCGGGAGTCCCCGGCGGGGAGCTGTTTTTT.

This clone has just one count. The V and J genes are TRBV7-8 and TRBJ2-3, with 11 bases lining up with TRBD2. Trimming took 7 bases from V and 2 from J; bases not matched to a gene: 5. CDR1 is SGHVS, CDR2 FQNEAQ, per germline. The CDR3 is made up of 15 amino acids. In DNA form, the CDR3 reads TGTGCCAGCACTAAGACTAGCGGGAACACAGATACGCAGTATTTT. As protein: CASTKTSGNTDTQYF.

The chain couples TRBV11-2 to TRBJ1-6; 9 bases are shared with TRBD1. J was trimmed by 8 bases and V by 0 bases; bases with no gene match: 2. Germline CDR1 reads SGHAT; CDR2 reads FQNNGV. The CDR3 loop spans 15 amino acids. The CDR3 DNA sequence: TGTGCCAGCAGCTTAGAGGGGGACAGGGATTCACCCCTCCACTTT. The encoded protein is CASSLEGDRDSPLHF.

This sequence joins TRBV28 and TRBJ1-2; D not certain. Germline-derived CDR1 and CDR2 are MDHEN and SYDVKM. Trimming removed 3 bases at V and 8 bases at J, with 7 bases between. The CDR3 is 11 residues long. CDR3 in DNA: TGTGCCAGCAGTTTTCAACGGGGCTACACCTTC. Encoded protein: CASSFQRGYTF.

This clone was detected a few times. The chain employs TRBV30 and TRBJ2-7; D not certain. V shed 2 bases and J shed 7 bases, with 9 bases lying between them. Per germline, CDR1 GTSNPN and CDR2 SVGIG (reference sequence). This CDR3 is built from 11 residues. The DNA of the CDR3 is TGTGCCTGGAGTCCAAACACTGAGCAGTACTTC. Translation gives CAWSPNTEQYF.

The genes are TRBV18 and TRBJ2-3; D perhaps matches TRBD2 (5 bases). V was shortened by 2 bases and J by 7 bases, with 7 bases between the two germline ends. CDR3 length: 12 residues. The germline V gene encodes CDR1 KGHSH and CDR2 LQKENI. The CDR3 DNA sequence: TGTGCCAGCTCACCAGAGGGTCATACGCAGTATTTT. This encodes CASSPEGHTQYF.

This sequence joins TRBV5-1 and TRBJ1-1; 8 nucleotides align to TRBD1. The V gene end was trimmed by 2 bases and the J gene end by 8 bases; junction bases not matched to a gene: 14. This CDR3 has 16 residues. Per the germline V gene, CDR1 is SGHRS and CDR2 is YFSETQ. CDR3 sequence reads: CASSFSSGDRFGEAFF. CDR3 in DNA: TGCGCCAGCAGCTTCTCCTCGGGGGACAGGTTCGGCGAAGCTTTCTTT.

The chain employs TRBV7-2 and TRBJ2-2, with 7 bases identical to TRBD1. CDR3 length: 15 amino acids. Germline V gene data show CDR1 as SGHTA and CDR2 as FQGNSA. With V trimmed by 2 bases and J by 6 bases, 6 bases remained unmatched. The CDR3 DNA is TGTGCCAGCAGCTTATCTCAGGGGGTTGCCGGGGAGCTGTTTTTT. This codes for CASSLSQGVAGELFF.

The chain carries TRBV12-2 and TRBJ2-6; the table's TRBD1 call for D was not verified on the DNA. TRBV12-2 is a documented pseudogene. This CDR3 region has 19 residues. CDR3 sequence reads: CASRSGTGLRGSGANVLTF. As DNA, the CDR3 is TGTGCAAGTCGCTCCGGGACAGGACTACGTGGCTCTGGGGCCAACGTCCTGACTTTC.

The rearrangement joins TRBV6-5 to TRBJ2-1, with D perhaps matching TRBD2 (5 bases). Germline assignment: CDR1 MNHEY and CDR2 SVGAGI. Trimming left V 7 bases short and J 5 bases short, with 15 bases between. The CDR3 is 14 residues long. The CDR3 region is CASIARTPNNEQFF. The CDR3 DNA reads as TGTGCCAGCATTGCCCGGACTCCAAACAATGAGCAGTTCTTC.

The V and J genes are TRBV6-1 and TRBJ2-1, with D perhaps assigned TRBD1 or TRBD2 (7 bases each). CDR1 and CDR2 from the germline V gene are MNHNS and SASEGT. The CDR3 is made up of 15 amino acids. The germline V and J ends were trimmed by 4 bases and 4 bases, with 14 bases remaining between them. As DNA, the CDR3 is TGTGCCAGCAGTGTGGGGGGGACAGAATACAATGAGCAGTTCTTC. It is translated as CASSVGGTEYNEQFF.

This sequence joins TRBV9 and TRBJ2-1; the D is unclear. CDR3 length: 14 amino acids. Trimming removed 1 base from V and 8 bases from J, with 13 bases in between. CDR1 and CDR2 (germline): SGDLS, YYNGEE. The CDR3 spells CASSVRLVYDEQFF. The CDR3 DNA is TGTGCCAGCAGCGTAAGGCTAGTTTATGATGAGCAGTTCTTC. Based on the CDR3 plus reference TRBV9 and TRBJ2-1, the full variable domain is DSGVTQTPKHLITATGQRVTLRCSPRSGDLSVYWYQQSLDQGLQFLIQYYNGEERAKGNILERFSAQQFPDLHSELNLSSLELGDSALYFCASSVRLVYDEQFFGPGTRLTVL.

The V gene is TRBV19, the J gene TRBJ2-7, with 9 bases fitting TRBD1. Per germline, CDR1 LNHDA and CDR2 SQIVND (reference sequence). V lost 3 bases and J lost 6; bases outside the gene matches: 6. The CDR3 is 14 residues long. Here the CDR3 DNA reads TGTGCCAGTAGTATTTTGGGACAGGGAGGCGAGCAGTACTTC. Translation: CASSILGQGGEQYF.

The chain carries TRBV12-5 and TRBJ2-1, with 10 nucleotides matching TRBD2. After removal of 5 bases from V and 2 bases from J, the junction contained 6 bases not matched to a gene. Looked up from germline, CDR1 is LGHNT and CDR2 is FRNRAP. This CDR3 has 16 amino acids. In DNA form, the CDR3 reads TGTGCTAGTGGTCCAAAGCGGGAGGGAGCCTACAATGAGCAGTTCTTC. Amino acids: CASGPKREGAYNEQFF.

The chain carries TRBV21-1 and TRBJ2-1. TRBV21-1 is a recognized pseudogene. The CDR3 contains 16 residues. The CDR3 coding sequence is TGTGCCAGCAGCAGCCCCCCCGGACGTCGACCGAATGAGCAGTTCTTC. This gives the protein CASSSPPGRRPNEQFF.

This clone has only one observation. DNA for the CDR3: TGTGCCAGCAGCGTACGAGGGAGAAGTGCGACCGGGGAGCTGTTTTTT. It yields the protein CASSVRGRSATGELFF. This rearrangement joins TRBV9 to TRBJ2-2, with a tentative D call TRBD2 (5 bases). The germline V and J ends were trimmed by 1 base and 5 bases, with 15 bases remaining between them. From germline, CDR1 is SGDLS and CDR2 YYNGEE. The CDR3 totals 16 residues.

The CDR3 region is CATGSTLLPPRPGTGANVLTF. The CDR3 DNA reads as TGTGCTACCGGGTCTACCCTCCTACCGCCACGCCCGGGCACTGGGGCCAACGTCCTGACTTTC. The V gene is TRBV27, the J gene TRBJ2-6, with unresolved D. The CDR3 spans 21 residues. Germline CDR1 reads MNHEY; CDR2 reads SMNVEV (reference sequence).

This clone has just a few counts. This sequence joins TRBV28 and TRBJ1-5, with D perhaps TRBD1 (5 bases). Germline CDR1 is MDHEN and CDR2 is SYDVKM. Trimming removed 1 base at V and 6 bases at J, with 10 bases between. The CDR3 length is 14 residues. As DNA, the CDR3 is TGTGCCAGCAGTTTATCCCCCCAGGGTCAGCCCCAGCATTTT. Translated: CASSLSPQGQPQHF. The entire variable domain, with the rest obtained from reference TRBV28 and TRBJ1-5, is as follows: DVKVTQSSRYLVKRTGEKVFLECVQDMDHENMFWYRQDPGLGLRLIYFSYDVKMKEKGDIPEGYSVSREKKERFSLILESASTNQTSMYLCASSLSPQGQPQHFGDGTRLSIL.